The 30 T cell receptor beta chains below all came from one sample that was sequenced in a study of blood T cells in healthy people across ages. Primed by a sample-barcoded 5' primer and a J-beta primer mix, a second PCR proceeded for roughly 6 to 12 cycles. MiXCR was run by TCRdb on the 5' RACE reads, yielding one entry per CDR3 protein. The sample has about 970,000 distinct CDR3 sequences, 51% seen once. Sequencing was performed on blood. The receptors were sampled from a woman in her sixties or seventies in good health.

This clonotype showed up just once. The chain links TRBV20-1 to TRBJ2-5, with D possibly matching TRBD2 (6 bases). CDR1 and CDR2 (germline): DFQATT, SNEGSKA (reference sequence). Between the trimmed V and J ends, which lost 1 base and 0 bases, there was a span of 21 bases. CDR3 length: 18 amino acids. The CDR3 loop reads CSARVFPSEIGYQETQYF. The DNA for the CDR3 is TGCAGTGCTAGAGTATTTCCTAGCGAGATCGGGTACCAAGAGACCCAGTACTTC.

The genes are TRBV28 and TRBJ2-2, with TRBD2 identical over 11 bases. The germline V gene has CDR1 MDHEN and CDR2 SYDVKM. The trim removed 5 bases at V and 5 bases at J, leaving 13 bases unmatched. This CDR3 region has 18 residues. The CDR3 spells CASSHPRLAGITTGELFF. For the CDR3, the DNA is TGTGCCAGCAGTCACCCTCGACTAGCGGGAATTACGACCGGGGAGCTGTTTTTT.

A few counts support this clonotype. The gene calls are TRBV7-9 and TRBJ2-5; D is undetermined. Trimming took off 2 bases at V and 1 base at J, with 11 bases between the two ends. The CDR3 has 15 amino acids. Germline assignment: CDR1 SEHNR and CDR2 FQNEAQ (reference sequence). CDR3 region: CASSLKQVPQETQYF. In DNA form, the CDR3 reads TGTGCCAGCAGCTTAAAGCAGGTGCCCCAAGAGACCCAGTACTTC.

The table lists this clonotype with a few counts. The genes are TRBV12-3 or TRBV12-4 and TRBJ2-2; the D call may be TRBD1 or TRBD2 (6 bases each). The CDR3 has 16 residues. V lost 9 bases and J 1 base, leaving 18 bases between the germline ends. The CDR3 sequence: CASDWRDNQNTGELFF. The CDR3, as DNA: TGTGCCAGTGACTGGAGGGACAATCAGAACACCGGGGAGCTGTTTTTT.

CDR3 amino acids: CAISEFGGSETQYF. CDR3 sequence (DNA): TGTGCCATCAGTGAGTTCGGGGGATCAGAGACCCAGTACTTC. The rearrangement links TRBV10-3 to TRBJ2-5, with a tentative D call TRBD2 (6 bases). The germline V gene encodes CDR1 ENHRY and CDR2 SYGVKD. The CDR3 sequence is 14 residues long. V was trimmed by 1 base and J by 4 bases, leaving 10 bases between them.

DNA of the CDR3: TGTGCCAGCAGCAACGAGGGGGGACTGTTTTTT. Its protein product is CASSNEGGLFF. The chain couples TRBV5-5 to TRBJ1-4; a weak D match, TRBD1 (6 bases). Germline assignment: CDR1 SGHKS and CDR2 YYEKEE (reference sequence). Deletions cut 4 bases from V and 13 bases from J, with 11 bases between. The CDR3 is made up of 11 amino acids.

This chain uses TRBV27 with TRBJ2-3, with D unclear. This CDR3 contains 12 residues. The V gene's germline CDR1 is MNHEY and CDR2 SMNVEV (reference sequence). Trimming took off 6 bases at V and 6 bases at J, with 10 bases between the two ends. The CDR3 bases are TGTGCCAGCAGCCAGGTAGAGGATACGCAGTATTTT. Its protein product is CASSQVEDTQYF.

This chain joins TRBV14 and TRBJ1-4; 7 positions agree with TRBD1. This CDR3 contains 15 residues. Trimming at V came to 2 bases and at J to 4 bases, leaving 4 bases not matched to a gene. Germline lookup yields CDR1 SGHDN and CDR2 FVKESK. The CDR3 DNA follows: TGTGCCAGCAGCCAACTACAGGGGTATAATGAAAAACTGTTTTTT. It yields the protein CASSQLQGYNEKLFF.

The rearrangement links TRBV20-1 to TRBJ1-3; D uncertain. CDR1 DFQATT and CDR2 SNEGSKA come from the germline V gene (reference sequence). This CDR3 contains 13 residues. The ends were cut back, 0 bases at V and 0 bases at J, with 3 bases in the middle. For the CDR3, the DNA is TGCAGTGCTAGAGATTACTCTGGAAACACCATATATTTT. Its protein product is CSARDYSGNTIYF.

The chain combines TRBV19 with TRBJ2-3; 11 nucleotides line up with TRBD1. CDR3 length: 13 residues. The J segment lost 6 bases and the V segment lost 7 bases, leaving 3 bases of the junction unmatched. Germline V gene data show CDR1 as LNHDA and CDR2 as SQIVND (reference sequence). The CDR3 region has the DNA TGTGCCAGTACGGACAGGGGGCGGGATACGCAGTATTTT. It translates to CASTDRGRDTQYF.

CDR3 coding DNA: TGTGCCAGCAGTGATCGGCTAGCTTATTCCAATGAGCAGTTCTTC. It is translated as CASSDRLAYSNEQFF. This chain uses TRBV2 with TRBJ2-1, with D possibly TRBD2 on 5 matching bases. The germline V gene encodes CDR1 SNHLY and CDR2 FYNNEI. The CDR3 has 15 amino acids. The V and J ends lost 3 bases and 6 bases respectively, with 15 bases between them.

V usage is TRBV10-3 and J usage is TRBJ2-3; unclear D gene. CDR1 is ENHRY and CDR2 is SYGVKD in the germline V gene. V was trimmed by 3 bases and J by 6 bases, leaving 10 bases between them. The CDR3 is 13 amino acids. The CDR3 reads CAISDNGADTQYF. CDR3 sequence (DNA): TGTGCCATCAGTGATAACGGAGCCGATACGCAGTATTTT.

V gene TRBV6-2 or TRBV6-3 combines with J gene TRBJ2-1, with D perhaps TRBD1 (5 bases). The CDR3 sequence is 18 residues long. Germline CDR1 MNHEY, CDR2 SVGEGT. The germline V and J ends were trimmed by 0 bases and 4 bases, with 19 bases remaining between them. The CDR3 spells CASSYSPDSNRLYNEQFF. The CDR3 bases are TGTGCCAGCAGTTACTCGCCCGACAGCAATCGACTTTACAATGAGCAGTTCTTC.

The CDR3 here is CATRNSGANVLTF. The DNA for the CDR3 is TGTGCCACCAGGAACTCTGGGGCCAACGTCCTGACTTTC. This sequence joins TRBV15 and TRBJ2-6, with unresolved D. Deletions cut 6 bases from V and 0 bases from J, with 3 bases between. The V gene's germline CDR1 is LNHNV and CDR2 YYDKDF (reference sequence). The CDR3 runs 13 residues.

CDR3 sequence (DNA): TGTGCCAGCAGTTCCGCCGGAGGGCCCTGGACTGGGGCCAACGTCCTGACTTTC. Its translation: CASSSAGGPWTGANVLTF. V usage is TRBV27 and J usage is TRBJ2-6; maybe TRBD2 (6 bases). Germline V gives CDR1 MNHEY, CDR2 SMNVEV (reference sequence). This CDR3 region has 18 residues. V shed 4 bases and J shed 2 bases, with 18 bases lying between them.

This clonotype has just a few counts. The genes are TRBV28 and TRBJ1-6; D is unresolved. The CDR3 length is 16 residues. V gave up 7 bases and J gave up 4 bases, with 17 bases separating them. Germline V gives CDR1 MDHEN, CDR2 SYDVKM. CDR3 DNA sequence: TGTGCCAGCACCTCCTCGTCAGCTCCTTATAATTCACCCCTCCACTTT. Its translation is CASTSSSAPYNSPLHF.

V is TRBV5-1 and J is TRBJ2-5; the match to TRBD1 covers 7 bases. CDR1 is SGHRS and CDR2 is YFSETQ in the germline V gene. J lost 1 base, V lost 4 bases, and 4 bases had no gene match. The length of the CDR3 is 14 residues. The CDR3 spells CASSTQGLQETQYF. The CDR3 DNA follows: TGCGCCAGCAGCACACAGGGGCTCCAAGAGACCCAGTACTTC.

The V gene is TRBV7-8, the J gene TRBJ2-7; D possibly uses TRBD1 or TRBD2 (5 bases each). CDR3 length: 15 amino acids. Germline CDR1 and CDR2: SGHVS and FQNEAQ. V was shortened by 5 bases and J by 2 bases, with 16 bases between the two germline ends. This chain's CDR3 is CASSVKTRGAYEQYF. CDR3 nucleotide sequence: TGTGCCAGCAGCGTCAAGACCAGAGGGGCCTACGAGCAGTACTTC.

CDR3 protein: CSLHHREFYADTQYF. CDR3 sequence (DNA): TGCAGTCTACATCATCGAGAGTTTTACGCAGATACGCAGTATTTT. The rearrangement joins TRBV29-1 to TRBJ2-3; D gene uncertain. This CDR3 has 15 amino acids. CDR1 and CDR2 (germline): SQVTM, ANQGSEA.

This sequence joins TRBV20-1 and TRBJ2-7; no clear D. The CDR3 has 11 residues. The V end lost 3 bases, the J end lost 7 bases, and 10 bases lay between the germline ends. Germline V gene lookup returns CDR1 DFQATT and CDR2 SNEGSKA (reference sequence). The CDR3 spells CSARIWREQYF. In nucleotides, the CDR3 is TGCAGTGCTAGGATTTGGCGAGAGCAGTACTTC.

The chain uses TRBV6-2 or TRBV6-3 and TRBJ2-1; TRBD2 agrees at 7 bases. There are 15 residues in the CDR3. V shed 7 bases, J shed 9 bases, and the junction held 15 bases outside the gene matches. Germline CDR1 MNHEY, CDR2 SVGEGT. As DNA, the CDR3 is TGTGCCAGCAAAACGGGACTATCGGTCATGGGTGAGCAGTTCTTC. This sequence encodes CASKTGLSVMGEQFF.

The chain is built from TRBV11-2 and TRBJ2-5; 10 nucleotides match TRBD1. This CDR3 region has 16 residues. Germline loops: CDR1 SGHAT, CDR2 FQNNGV. With V trimmed by 4 bases and J by 1 base, 6 bases remained unmatched. The CDR3 region has the DNA TGTGCCAGCAGCTCCCCGGGACAGGGGCGCCAAGAGACCCAGTACTTC. It yields the protein CASSSPGQGRQETQYF.

This clonotype was counted between two and nine times. CDR3 DNA: TGCGCCAGCAGCCGAGGACTAGCGGGCAGCTCCTACGAGCAGTACTTC. Amino acid sequence: CASSRGLAGSSYEQYF. The chain combines TRBV4-3 with TRBJ2-7; TRBD2 matches at 11 bases. V shed 4 bases and J 0 bases; nucleotides not matched to a gene: 5. The CDR3 is 16 residues long. Germline V gene sequence: CDR1 LGHNA, CDR2 YSLEER.

The J gene is TRBJ2-1, the V gene TRBV12-3 or TRBV12-4; D remains ambiguous. V gave up 1 base and J gave up 7 bases, with 11 bases separating them. The CDR3 totals 14 residues. In DNA, the CDR3 is TGTGCCAGCAGTTTAGGAATGGCTACAAATGAGCAGTTCTTC. This codes for CASSLGMATNEQFF.

The chain combines TRBV7-2 with TRBJ1-2; D is possibly TRBD1 (6 bases). CDR3 length equals 12 residues. Germline assignment: CDR1 SGHTA and CDR2 FQGNSA. The ends were cut back, 5 bases at V and 9 bases at J, with 13 bases in the middle. In nucleotides, the CDR3 is TGTGCCAGCAGCGCCTGGGACATCAGCTACACCTTC. Protein sequence: CASSAWDISYTF.

J is TRBJ2-3 and V is TRBV7-2; D might be TRBD1 or TRBD2, each matching 5 bases. Germline CDR1 reads SGHTA; CDR2 reads FQGNSA. Trimming stripped 8 bases from V and 3 bases from J, with 18 bases between. This CDR3 has 15 residues. The CDR3 region is CASRTGLRNTDTQYF. CDR3 DNA sequence: TGTGCCAGCCGAACAGGACTCAGAAATACAGATACGCAGTATTTT.

The chain has TRBV12-3 or TRBV12-4 and TRBJ2-3, with TRBD2 matching over 7 bases. This CDR3 has 16 amino acids. V shed 6 bases, J shed 0 bases, and the junction held 9 bases outside the gene matches. CDR3 region: CASSPVGGGSTDTQYF. CDR3 DNA: TGTGCCAGCAGCCCTGTTGGGGGAGGGAGCACAGATACGCAGTATTTT.

The chain carries TRBV6-4 and TRBJ1-6; the D gene is possibly TRBD1 (6 bases). CDR1 and CDR2 (germline): MRHNA, SNTAGT. The CDR3 extends over 13 amino acids. Trimming took off 9 bases at V and 5 bases at J, with 11 bases between the two ends. The CDR3 protein is CARTGWNNSPLHF. The CDR3 DNA reads as TGTGCCAGAACAGGGTGGAATAATTCACCCCTCCACTTT.

This rearrangement joins TRBV12-5 to TRBJ2-1; TRBD2 aligns across 7 bases. CDR3 length: 16 residues. The ends lost 0 bases at V and 5 bases at J; junction bases unmatched: 7. Germline V gene sequence: CDR1 LGHNT, CDR2 FRNRAP. CDR3 amino acids: CASGLVRAGVHNEQFF. The CDR3 nucleotides are TGTGCTAGTGGTTTGGTAAGGGCGGGAGTCCACAATGAGCAGTTCTTC. The full variable domain, its missing parts supplied by reference TRBV12-5 and TRBJ2-1, is DARVTQTPRHKVTEMGQEVTMRCQPILGHNTVFWYRQTMMQGLELLAYFRNRAPLDDSGMPKDRFSAEMPDATLATLKIQPSEPRDSAVYFCASGLVRAGVHNEQFFGPGTRLTVL.

The J gene is TRBJ2-7, the V gene TRBV4-2; 9 bases agree with TRBD1. Germline lookup yields CDR1 LGHNA and CDR2 YNFKEQ. The V segment lost 0 bases and the J segment 4 bases; nucleotides outside the gene matches: 4. This CDR3 has 15 amino acids. This CDR3 is CASSQEGQGVYEQYF. The CDR3 DNA reads as TGTGCCAGCAGCCAAGAGGGACAGGGTGTGTACGAGCAGTACTTC.